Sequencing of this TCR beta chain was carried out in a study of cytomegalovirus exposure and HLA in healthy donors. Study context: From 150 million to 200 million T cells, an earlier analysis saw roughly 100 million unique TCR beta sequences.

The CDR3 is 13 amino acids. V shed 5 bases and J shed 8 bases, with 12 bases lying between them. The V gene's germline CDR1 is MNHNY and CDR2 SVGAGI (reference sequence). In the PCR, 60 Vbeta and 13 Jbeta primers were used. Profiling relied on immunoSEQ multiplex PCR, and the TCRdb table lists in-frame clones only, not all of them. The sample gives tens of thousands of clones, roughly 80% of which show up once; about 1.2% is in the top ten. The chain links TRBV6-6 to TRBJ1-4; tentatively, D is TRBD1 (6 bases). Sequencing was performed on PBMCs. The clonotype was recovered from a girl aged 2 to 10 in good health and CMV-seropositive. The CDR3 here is CASSRQGSEKLFF. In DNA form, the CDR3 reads TGTGCCAGCAGTCGGCAGGGGAGCGAAAAACTGTTTTTT.